A single TCR beta chain is shown here with its context. Its antigen is as yet unknown. The sample belongs to a study of shared clonotypes between healthy human individuals. Whole-study findings and limits: The naive CD4 repertoires of several donors were compared, and around 4.7% of clonotypes were shared. Only blood was sampled; tissue repertoires likely differ.

The method was immunoSEQ multiplex PCR; TCRdb's version includes in-frame clones alone and lacks a portion of them. In the table there are more than 550,000 clones, around 77% of which are singletons. The V segment lost 4 bases and the J segment 2 bases; nucleotides outside the gene matches: 7. Germline values: CDR1 LNHDA, CDR2 SQIVND (reference sequence). The CDR3 sequence is 15 residues long. The rearrangement uses TRBV19 and TRBJ2-7; 8 bases fit TRBD2. Material for sequencing was memory CD4+ T cells sorted from blood. Subset defined: CD45RA-negative fraction. This clonotype originated in a woman in her twenties or thirties in good health. CDR3 DNA sequence: TGTGCCAGTAGTACGGGGGCGGGAGGCGCCTACGAGCAGTACTTC. Translation: CASSTGAGGAYEQYF. Combining the CDR3 with reference TRBV19 and TRBJ2-7 gives the whole variable domain DGGITQSPKYLFRKEGQNVTLSCEQNLNHDAMYWYRQDPGQGLRLIYYSQIVNDFQKGDIAEGYSVSREKKESFPLTVTSAQKNPTAFYLCASSTGAGGAYEQYFGPGTRLTVT.